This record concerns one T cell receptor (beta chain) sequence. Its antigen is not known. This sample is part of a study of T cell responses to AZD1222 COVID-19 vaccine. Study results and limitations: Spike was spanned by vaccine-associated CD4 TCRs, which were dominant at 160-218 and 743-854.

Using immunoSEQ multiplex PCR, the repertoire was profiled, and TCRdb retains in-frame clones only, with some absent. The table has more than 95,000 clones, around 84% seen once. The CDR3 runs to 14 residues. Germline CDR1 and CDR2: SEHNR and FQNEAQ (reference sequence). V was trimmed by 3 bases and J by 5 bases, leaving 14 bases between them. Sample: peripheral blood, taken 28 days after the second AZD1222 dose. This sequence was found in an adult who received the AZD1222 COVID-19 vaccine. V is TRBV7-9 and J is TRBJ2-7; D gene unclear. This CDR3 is CASSFGSTVNEQYF. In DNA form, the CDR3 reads TGTGCCAGCAGCTTTGGGTCTACCGTCAACGAGCAGTACTTC. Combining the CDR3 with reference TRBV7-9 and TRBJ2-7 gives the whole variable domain DTGVSQNPRHKITKRGQNVTFRCDPISEHNRLYWYRQTLGQGPEFLTYFQNEAQLEKSRLLSDRFSAERPKGSFSTLEIQRTEQGDSAMYLCASSFGSTVNEQYFGPGTRLTVT.